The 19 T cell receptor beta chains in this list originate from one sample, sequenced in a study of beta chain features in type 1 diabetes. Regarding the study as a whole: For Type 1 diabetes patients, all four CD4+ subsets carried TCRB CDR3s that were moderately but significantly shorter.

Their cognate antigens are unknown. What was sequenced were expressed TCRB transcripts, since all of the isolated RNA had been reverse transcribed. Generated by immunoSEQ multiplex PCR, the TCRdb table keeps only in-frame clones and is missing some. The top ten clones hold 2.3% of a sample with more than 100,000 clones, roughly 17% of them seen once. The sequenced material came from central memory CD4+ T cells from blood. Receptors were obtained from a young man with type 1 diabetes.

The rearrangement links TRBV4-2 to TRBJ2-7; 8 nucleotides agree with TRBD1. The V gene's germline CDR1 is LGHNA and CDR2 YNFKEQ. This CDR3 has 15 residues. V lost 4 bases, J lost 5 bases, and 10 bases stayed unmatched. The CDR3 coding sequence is TGTGCCAGCAGCCCCTATCAGACAGGGGCAGACGAGCAGTACTTC. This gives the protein CASSPYQTGADEQYF.

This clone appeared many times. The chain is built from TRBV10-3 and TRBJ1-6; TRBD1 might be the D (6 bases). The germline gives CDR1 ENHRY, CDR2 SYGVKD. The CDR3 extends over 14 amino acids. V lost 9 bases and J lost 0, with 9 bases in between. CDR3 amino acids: CAIGQSSYNSPLHF. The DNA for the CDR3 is TGTGCCATTGGACAGAGCTCCTATAATTCACCCCTCCACTTT.

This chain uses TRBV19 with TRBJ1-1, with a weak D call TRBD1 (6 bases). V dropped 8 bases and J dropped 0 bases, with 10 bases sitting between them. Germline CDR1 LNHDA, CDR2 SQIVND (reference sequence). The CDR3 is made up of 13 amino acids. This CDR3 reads CASSDRLNTEAFF. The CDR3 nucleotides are TGTGCCAGTTCCGACAGGTTGAACACTGAAGCTTTCTTT.

The CDR3 here is CASSSGTKNTGELFF. The CDR3 bases are TGCGCCAGCAGCTCCGGGACCAAAAACACCGGGGAGCTGTTTTTT. The chain combines TRBV5-1 with TRBJ2-2; tentatively, D is TRBD1 or TRBD2 (5 bases each). CDR3 length: 15 residues. V was trimmed by 3 bases and J by 2 bases, leaving 11 bases between them. From germline, CDR1 is SGHRS and CDR2 YFSETQ.

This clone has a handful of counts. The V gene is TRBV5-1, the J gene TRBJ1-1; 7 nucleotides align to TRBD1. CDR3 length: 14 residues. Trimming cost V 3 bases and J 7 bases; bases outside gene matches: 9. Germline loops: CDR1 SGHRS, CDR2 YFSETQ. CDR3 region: CASSYQQGSGEAFF. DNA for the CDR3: TGCGCCAGCAGCTACCAACAGGGGAGTGGTGAAGCTTTCTTT.

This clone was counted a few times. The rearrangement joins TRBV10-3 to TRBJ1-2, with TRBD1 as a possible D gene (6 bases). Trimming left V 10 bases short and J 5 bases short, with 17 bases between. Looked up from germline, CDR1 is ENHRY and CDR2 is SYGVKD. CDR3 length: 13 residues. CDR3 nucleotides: TGTGCCACGTGGGACACCCACTTTTATGGCTACACCTTC. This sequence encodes CATWDTHFYGYTF.

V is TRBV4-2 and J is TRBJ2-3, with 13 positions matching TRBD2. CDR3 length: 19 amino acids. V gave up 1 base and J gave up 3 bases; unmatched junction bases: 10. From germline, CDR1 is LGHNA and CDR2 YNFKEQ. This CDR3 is CASSQGTLAGGRGTDTQYF. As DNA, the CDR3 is TGTGCCAGCAGCCAAGGAACACTAGCGGGGGGGCGTGGGACAGATACGCAGTATTTT.

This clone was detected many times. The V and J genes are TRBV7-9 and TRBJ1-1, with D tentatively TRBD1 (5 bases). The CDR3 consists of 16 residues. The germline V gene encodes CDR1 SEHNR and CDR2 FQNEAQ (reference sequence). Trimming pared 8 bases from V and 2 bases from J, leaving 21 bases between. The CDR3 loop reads CASRKGRDDPNTEAFF. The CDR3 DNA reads TGTGCCAGCCGAAAGGGTCGGGACGACCCCAACACTGAAGCTTTCTTT.

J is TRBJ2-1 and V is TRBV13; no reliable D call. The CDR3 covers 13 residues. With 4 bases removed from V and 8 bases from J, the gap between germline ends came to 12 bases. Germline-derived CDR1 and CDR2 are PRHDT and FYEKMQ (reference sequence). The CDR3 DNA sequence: TGTGCCAGCAGCTCCATCATCGTCTATGAGCAGTTCTTC. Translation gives CASSSIIVYEQFF.

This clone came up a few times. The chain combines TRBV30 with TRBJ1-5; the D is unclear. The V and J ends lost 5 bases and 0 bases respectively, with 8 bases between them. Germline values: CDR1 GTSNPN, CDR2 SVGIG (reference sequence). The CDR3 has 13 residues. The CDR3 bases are TGTGCCTGGTCGAGGAATAGCAATCAGCCCCAGCATTTT. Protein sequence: CAWSRNSNQPQHF.

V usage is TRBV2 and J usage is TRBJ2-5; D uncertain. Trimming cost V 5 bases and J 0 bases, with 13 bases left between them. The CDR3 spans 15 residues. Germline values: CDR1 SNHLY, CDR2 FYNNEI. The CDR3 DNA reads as TGTGCCAGCAGTCCCCAAGGGCAGGACCAAGAGACCCAGTACTTC. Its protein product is CASSPQGQDQETQYF.

The CDR3 protein is CASSSRQPTYEQYF. CDR3 DNA sequence: TGTGCCAGCAGTTCCCGACAGCCCACCTACGAGCAGTACTTC. The V call is TRBV6-5, the J call TRBJ2-7; tentatively, D is TRBD1 (5 bases). The germline V and J ends were trimmed by 4 bases and 2 bases, with 12 bases remaining between them. The CDR3 has 14 amino acids. The V gene's germline CDR1 is MNHEY and CDR2 SVGAGI.

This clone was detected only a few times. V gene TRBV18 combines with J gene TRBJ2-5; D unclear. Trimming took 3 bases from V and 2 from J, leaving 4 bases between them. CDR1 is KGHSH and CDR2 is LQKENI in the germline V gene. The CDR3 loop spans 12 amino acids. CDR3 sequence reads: CASSPRQETQYF. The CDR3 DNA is TGTGCCAGCTCACCGCGACAAGAGACCCAGTACTTC.

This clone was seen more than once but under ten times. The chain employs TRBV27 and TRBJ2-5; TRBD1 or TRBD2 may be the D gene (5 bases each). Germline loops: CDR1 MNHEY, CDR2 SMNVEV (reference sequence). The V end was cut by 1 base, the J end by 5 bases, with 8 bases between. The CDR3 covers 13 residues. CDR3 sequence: CASSLLGEETQYF. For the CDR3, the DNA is TGTGCCAGCAGTTTATTGGGGGAGGAGACCCAGTACTTC.

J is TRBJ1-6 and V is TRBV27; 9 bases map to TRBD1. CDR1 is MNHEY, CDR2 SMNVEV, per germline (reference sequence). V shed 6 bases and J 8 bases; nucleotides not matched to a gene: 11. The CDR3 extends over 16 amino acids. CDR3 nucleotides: TGTGCCAGCAGGACACAGGGGGCGACAAGATATTCACCCCTCCACTTT. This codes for CASRTQGATRYSPLHF.

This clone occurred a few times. The CDR3 region is CASRRDILGTSTDTQYF. CDR3 DNA sequence: TGTGCCAGCAGAAGGGATATCCTCGGGACCAGCACAGATACGCAGTATTTT. The chain uses TRBV7-2 and TRBJ2-3, with D possibly called TRBD1 or TRBD2 (5 bases each). CDR3 length equals 17 residues. The germline V gene encodes CDR1 SGHTA and CDR2 FQGNSA. Trimming took off 6 bases at V and 0 bases at J, with 19 bases between the two ends.

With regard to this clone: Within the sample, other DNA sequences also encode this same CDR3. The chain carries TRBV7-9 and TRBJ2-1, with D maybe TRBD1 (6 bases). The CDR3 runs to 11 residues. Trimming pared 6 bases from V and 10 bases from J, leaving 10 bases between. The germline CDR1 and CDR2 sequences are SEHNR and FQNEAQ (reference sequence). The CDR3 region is CASRIRGEQFF. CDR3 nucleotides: TGTGCCAGCAGAATTAGGGGGGAGCAGTTCTTC.

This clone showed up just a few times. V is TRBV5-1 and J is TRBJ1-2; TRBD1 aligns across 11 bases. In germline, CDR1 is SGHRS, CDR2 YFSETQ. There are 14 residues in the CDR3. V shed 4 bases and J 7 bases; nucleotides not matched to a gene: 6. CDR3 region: CASSPEGQGVGYTF. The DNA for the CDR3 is TGCGCCAGCAGCCCCGAGGGACAGGGGGTTGGCTACACCTTC.

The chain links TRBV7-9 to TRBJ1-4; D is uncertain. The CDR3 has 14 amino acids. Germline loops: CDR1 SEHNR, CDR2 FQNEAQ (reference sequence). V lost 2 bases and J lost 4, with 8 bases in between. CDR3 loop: CASSLISVNEKLFF. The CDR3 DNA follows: TGTGCCAGCAGCTTAATCAGTGTTAATGAAAAACTGTTTTTT.